Each of the 24 T cell receptor beta chains below was sequenced from the same sample in a study of technical replicates of blood from several donors. TCRdb's table, derived via immunoSEQ multiplex PCR, lists solely in-frame clones and lacks some. The sample lists around 98,000 clones, approximately 94% occurring once. The sequenced material came from T cells isolated from PBMCs. The receptors originated from a human donor in good health.

The gene calls are TRBV5-1 and TRBJ2-7, with TRBD2 matching over 12 bases. V lost 5 bases and J lost 3; bases outside the gene matches: 6. CDR1 SGHRS and CDR2 YFSETQ come from the germline V gene. This CDR3 comprises 15 residues. The CDR3, as DNA: TGCGCCAGCAGTGCGCGACTAGCGGGAGTCTACGAGCAGTACTTC. It codes for CASSARLAGVYEQYF.

This sequence joins TRBV29-1 and TRBJ1-4; no clear D gene. CDR1 is SQVTM, CDR2 ANQGSEA, per germline. Trimming left V 5 bases short and J 2 bases short, with 6 bases between. The CDR3 sequence is 12 residues long. This CDR3 is CSVTSTNEKLFF. The CDR3 DNA reads as TGCAGCGTTACTTCCACTAATGAAAAACTGTTTTTT.

The chain has TRBV5-1 and TRBJ2-7; 11 nucleotides agree with TRBD2. CDR1 and CDR2 (germline): SGHRS, YFSETQ. The CDR3 is 19 residues long. The junction had 11 bases not matched to a gene; V was cut back by 0 bases and J by 0 bases. The chain's CDR3 is CASSLEGTSGFPSSYEQYF. The DNA for the CDR3 is TGCGCCAGCAGCTTGGAGGGGACTAGCGGCTTCCCGAGCTCCTACGAGCAGTACTTC.

The chain joins TRBV15 to TRBJ1-1, with D possibly being TRBD1 (6 bases). The length of the CDR3 is 12 residues. Germline CDR1 is LNHNV and CDR2 is YYDKDF (reference sequence). V lost 8 bases to trimming and J lost 5 bases, with 12 bases between them. CDR3 sequence reads: CATSRGWTEAFF. Written as DNA, the CDR3 is TGTGCCACCTCAAGGGGGTGGACTGAAGCTTTCTTT. The variable domain in full, with the rest retrieved from reference TRBV15 and TRBJ1-1, is DAMVIQNPRYQVTQFGKPVTLSCSQTLNHNVMYWYQQKSSQAPKLLFHYYDKDFNNEADTPDNFQSRRPNTSFCFLDIRSPGLGDTAMYLCATSRGWTEAFFGQGTRLTVV.

The CDR3 loop is CASSQEDRMGGYTF. As DNA, the CDR3 is TGCGCCAGCAGCCAAGAGGACAGGATGGGGGGCTACACCTTC. The chain couples TRBV4-1 to TRBJ1-2, with 7 bases fitting TRBD1. The J segment lost 8 bases and the V segment lost 0 bases, leaving 6 bases of the junction unmatched. The CDR3 extends over 14 amino acids. From germline, CDR1 is MGHRA and CDR2 YSYEKL.

The chain joins TRBV11-2 to TRBJ2-7; perhaps TRBD2 as D (6 bases). This CDR3 has 15 amino acids. Trimming stripped 6 bases from V and 6 bases from J, with 21 bases between. From germline, CDR1 is SGHAT and CDR2 FQNNGV. As DNA, the CDR3 is TGTGCCAGCAGACAAGTCGGGGGAGCGTCGCGCGAGCAGTACTTC. It encodes CASRQVGGASREQYF.

The CDR3 nucleotides are TGTGCCAGCAGCCAAAACTCACTCAGGTCCTACAATGAGCAGTTCTTC. Its translation is CASSQNSLRSYNEQFF. This rearrangement joins TRBV4-2 to TRBJ2-1, with D hard to call. Germline-derived CDR1 and CDR2 are LGHNA and YNFKEQ. The length of the CDR3 is 16 residues. V was pared by 2 bases and J by 1 base, with 12 bases between.

J is TRBJ1-1 and V is TRBV27, with a weak D call TRBD1 (5 bases). The CDR3 has 13 residues. Germline-derived CDR1 and CDR2 are MNHEY and SMNVEV (reference sequence). V was cut by 1 base and J by 4 bases, with 7 bases left in between. DNA for the CDR3: TGTGCCAGCAGTTTATGGGGCTTCACTGAAGCTTTCTTT. Residues: CASSLWGFTEAFF.

A single count supports this clone. V usage is TRBV4-1 and J usage is TRBJ1-5, with 7 positions matching TRBD1. This CDR3 has 15 residues. Germline V gene data show CDR1 as MGHRA and CDR2 as YSYEKL. V lost 4 bases and J lost 0; bases outside the gene matches: 3. In nucleotides, the CDR3 is TGCGCCAGCAGCCCAGGGGGAAATAGCAATCAGCCCCAGCATTTT. Its translation: CASSPGGNSNQPQHF.

The gene calls are TRBV28 and TRBJ2-7; tentatively, D is TRBD2 (6 bases). V lost 6 bases and J lost 1, with 16 bases in between. CDR1 MDHEN and CDR2 SYDVKM come from the germline V gene. CDR3 length: 15 amino acids. CDR3: CASSLRAGTSYEQYF. CDR3 nucleotides: TGTGCCAGCAGCTTGAGGGCGGGGACGTCCTACGAGCAGTACTTC.

The chain couples TRBV2 to TRBJ2-4, with TRBD1 identical over 11 bases. The CDR3 has 15 amino acids. The V segment lost 7 bases and the J segment 0 bases; nucleotides outside the gene matches: 2. From germline, CDR1 is SNHLY and CDR2 FYNNEI. CDR3 sequence reads: CASIGQGAAKNIQYF. The CDR3 DNA follows: TGTGCCAGCATAGGACAGGGGGCAGCCAAAAACATTCAGTACTTC.

This chain uses TRBV5-1 with TRBJ2-1; the D gene is possibly TRBD2 (6 bases). CDR3 length: 14 residues. Germline assignment: CDR1 SGHRS and CDR2 YFSETQ. V lost 5 bases to trimming and J lost 3 bases, with 12 bases between them. The CDR3 protein is CASSLRDFYNEQFF. For the CDR3, the DNA is TGCGCCAGCAGTCTCCGGGACTTCTACAATGAGCAGTTCTTC.

The gene calls are TRBV28 and TRBJ2-2, with D possibly TRBD1 on 5 matching bases. Germline loops: CDR1 MDHEN, CDR2 SYDVKM. The CDR3 has 15 amino acids. The V and J ends lost 5 bases and 5 bases respectively, with 15 bases between them. The CDR3 spells CASSDLTKGTGELFF. CDR3 DNA sequence: TGTGCCAGCAGTGACCTAACAAAGGGGACCGGGGAGCTGTTTTTT.

The rearrangement links TRBV28 to TRBJ2-3; TRBD2 aligns across 10 bases. Losses at the gene ends were 0 bases for V and 5 bases for J; bases not matched to a gene: 5. The CDR3 consists of 16 residues. CDR1 and CDR2 (germline): MDHEN, SYDVKM. CDR3 protein: CASSLWGAGGQDTQYF. The CDR3 DNA reads TGTGCCAGCAGTTTATGGGGAGCGGGAGGGCAAGATACGCAGTATTTT.

The chain uses TRBV4-1 and TRBJ1-5; TRBD1 matches at 10 bases. Per germline, CDR1 MGHRA and CDR2 YSYEKL. The CDR3 contains 14 residues. V was pared by 5 bases and J by 10 bases, with 8 bases of the junction left unmatched. CDR3 bases: TGCGCCAGCAGCTTAGGGACAGGGGACGTCCCCCAGCATTTT. It is translated as CASSLGTGDVPQHF.

Here the CDR3 DNA reads TGTGCCAGCAGCCAAGACCCAGGGGGATCTGTAGGAAACACCATATATTTT. Translation gives CASSQDPGGSVGNTIYF. This chain connects TRBV4-2 to TRBJ1-3; 7 positions agree with TRBD1. The trim removed 0 bases at V and 4 bases at J, leaving 9 bases unmatched. In germline, CDR1 is LGHNA, CDR2 YNFKEQ. This CDR3 has 17 amino acids.

The chain combines TRBV19 with TRBJ1-4; no firm D call. This CDR3 spans 14 amino acids. Trimming removed 3 bases at V and 2 bases at J, with 7 bases between. Germline assignment: CDR1 LNHDA and CDR2 SQIVND (reference sequence). The CDR3 DNA reads as TGTGCCAGTAGTATCGGGGTTACTAATGAAAAACTGTTTTTT. The encoded protein is CASSIGVTNEKLFF.

This rearrangement joins TRBV5-4 to TRBJ1-2, with TRBD1 matching 8 bases. This CDR3 is built from 15 residues. Germline V CDR1 and CDR2: SGHNT, YYREEE (reference sequence). V lost 2 bases, J lost 4 bases, and 7 bases stayed unmatched. CDR3 loop: CASSFPGGTFYGYTF. In DNA, the CDR3 is TGTGCCAGCAGCTTCCCAGGGGGCACCTTCTATGGCTACACCTTC.

The chain is built from TRBV5-1 and TRBJ2-1; possible D gene TRBD2, 6 bases. CDR3 length: 18 residues. In germline, CDR1 is SGHRS, CDR2 YFSETQ. Trimming removed 0 bases from V and 7 bases from J, with 23 bases in between. The CDR3, as DNA: TGCGCCAGCAGCTTGGGACTAGTCGTGATTGGGGCTAGTAATGAGCAGTTCTTC. Translating it yields CASSLGLVVIGASNEQFF.

The count of this clone is one. J is TRBJ2-1 and V is TRBV10-3; 15 bases line up with TRBD2. Trimming took 10 bases from V and 10 from J; bases not matched to a gene: 8. The germline gives CDR1 ENHRY, CDR2 SYGVKD. This CDR3 is 14 amino acids long. The CDR3 sequence: CARPGLAGGSEQFF. The CDR3 coding sequence is TGTGCCAGGCCGGGACTAGCGGGGGGCTCGGAGCAGTTCTTC.

The CDR3 sequence is CASSYDRAYGYTF. CDR3 bases: TGTGCCAGCAGCTACGACAGGGCCTATGGCTACACCTTC. The chain links TRBV5-5 to TRBJ1-2; 7 nucleotides align to TRBD1. The CDR3 contains 13 residues. Germline CDR1 is SGHKS and CDR2 is YYEKEE (reference sequence). V dropped 3 bases and J dropped 4; count of bases not matched to a gene: 3. The entire variable domain, with the rest obtained from reference TRBV5-5 and TRBJ1-2, is as follows: DAGVTQSPTHLIKTRGQQVTLRCSPISGHKSVSWYQQVLGQGPQFIFQYYEKEERGRGNFPDRFSARQFPNYSSELNVNALLLGDSALYLCASSYDRAYGYTFGSGTRLTVV.

V usage is TRBV27 and J usage is TRBJ1-2; TRBD1 matches 8 bases. The CDR3 is 16 residues long. Trimming at V came to 0 bases and at J to 6 bases, leaving 9 bases not matched to a gene. The germline V gene encodes CDR1 MNHEY and CDR2 SMNVEV (reference sequence). CDR3 in amino acids: CASSLSGQGAWNGYTF. As DNA, the CDR3 is TGTGCCAGCAGTTTATCGGGGCAGGGGGCTTGGAATGGCTACACCTTC.

The J gene is TRBJ1-1, the V gene TRBV5-5, with D possibly being TRBD1 (5 bases). Germline V CDR1 and CDR2: SGHKS, YYEKEE (reference sequence). CDR3 size: 13 residues. The V end was cut by 5 bases, the J end by 0 bases, with 8 bases between. CDR3 DNA: TGTGCCAGCAGTAACAGGTTGAACACTGAAGCTTTCTTT. As protein: CASSNRLNTEAFF.

The chain joins TRBV5-6 to TRBJ2-5; D not certain. The CDR3 totals 15 residues. Germline-derived CDR1 and CDR2 are SGHDT and YYEEEE. V dropped 0 bases and J dropped 1 base, with 10 bases sitting between them. The CDR3, as DNA: TGTGCCAGCAGCTTGGACCCTATTCCCCAAGAGACCCAGTACTTC. Translating gives CASSLDPIPQETQYF.